This T cell receptor beta chain was found in a study of Tregs in tolerant kidney transplant recipients. General study findings and limits: The most relevant donor-specific Treg TCRbeta repertoire apparently came from expansion with activated donor B cells. The small number of patients limits these findings pending further validation.

The V end was cut by 5 bases, the J end by 1 base, with 9 bases between. The germline V gene encodes CDR1 LNHDA and CDR2 SQIVND (reference sequence). The CDR3 spans 14 residues. About this clone itself: Its target is not known.

Profiling relied on immunoSEQ multiplex PCR, and the TCRdb table lists in-frame clones only, not all of them. Of some 100,000 clones in the sample, roughly nine tenths were seen once. The chain joins TRBV19 to TRBJ1-5; D gene ambiguous. This TCR derives from a human donor in good health. The sequencing input was CD4+ T cells from blood. CDR3 sequence: CASSPPMSNQPQHF. CDR3 in DNA: TGTGCCAGTAGTCCTCCGATGAGCAATCAGCCCCAGCATTTT.